Below, 6 T cell receptor beta chains from the same sample are listed, as sequenced in a study of OX40 agonist ivuxolimab in advanced cancers. Some clones are missing from TCRdb's copy, which holds only in-frame ones; the method was immunoSEQ multiplex PCR. The sample yields 80,000 to 100,000 clones, around nine tenths seen once. The sequencing used CD4+ or CD8+ T cells sorted from blood, collected in a trial of the OX40 agonist ivuxolimab. These receptors were obtained from an adult with an advanced solid tumor such as melanoma, head and neck, liver or kidney cancer.

V gene TRBV18 combines with J gene TRBJ1-2, with 7 bases identical to TRBD1. J was trimmed by 12 bases and V by 2 bases; bases with no gene match: 9. Germline lookup yields CDR1 KGHSH and CDR2 LQKENI. The CDR3 covers 13 residues. CDR3 in DNA: TGTGCCAGCTCACCAATGGACAGGAGACGGGACACCTTC. Protein: CASSPMDRRRDTF.

This chain joins TRBV28 and TRBJ1-2; a weak D match, TRBD1 (5 bases). CDR3 size: 15 residues. Trimming stripped 7 bases from V and 6 bases from J, with 21 bases between. The V gene's germline CDR1 is MDHEN and CDR2 SYDVKM. Here the CDR3 DNA reads TGTGCCAGCATCTCTGGGGGTCAAGGCGTTAATGGCTACACCTTC. Protein sequence: CASISGGQGVNGYTF.

This sequence joins TRBV15 and TRBJ2-7; 7 nucleotides line up with TRBD2. Per germline, CDR1 LNHNV and CDR2 YYDKDF (reference sequence). The V and J ends lost 0 bases and 3 bases, in that order; junction bases with no gene match: 5. The CDR3 has 15 amino acids. The CDR3 nucleotides are TGTGCCACCAGCAGAGATAGGCGGGGGTACTACGAGCAGTACTTC. Encoded protein: CATSRDRRGYYEQYF.

This sequence joins TRBV11-3 and TRBJ2-2; no clear D. Germline loops: CDR1 SGHNT, CDR2 YENEEA. The V end lost 5 bases, the J end lost 4 bases, and 8 bases lay between the germline ends. The CDR3 totals 13 residues. This chain's CDR3 is CASSRDGTGELFF. DNA for the CDR3: TGTGCCAGCAGCCGAGACGGCACCGGGGAGCTGTTTTTT.

The J gene is TRBJ2-7, the V gene TRBV18, with TRBD1 identical over 7 bases. Losses at the gene ends were 5 bases for V and 2 bases for J; bases not matched to a gene: 12. The germline CDR1 and CDR2 sequences are KGHSH and LQKENI. CDR3 length: 16 residues. CDR3 coding DNA: TGTGCCAGCTCAGAGCCCTCAGGGGGAAGAACCTACGAGCAGTACTTC. Translation gives CASSEPSGGRTYEQYF.

J is TRBJ2-7 and V is TRBV5-6; no clear D gene. CDR1 and CDR2 (germline): SGHDT, YYEEEE. The CDR3 consists of 13 residues. The V and J ends lost 4 bases and 0 bases respectively, with 8 bases between them. In DNA form, the CDR3 reads TGTGCCAGCAGCCCAAAACCCTCCTACGAGCAGTACTTC. It yields the protein CASSPKPSYEQYF.